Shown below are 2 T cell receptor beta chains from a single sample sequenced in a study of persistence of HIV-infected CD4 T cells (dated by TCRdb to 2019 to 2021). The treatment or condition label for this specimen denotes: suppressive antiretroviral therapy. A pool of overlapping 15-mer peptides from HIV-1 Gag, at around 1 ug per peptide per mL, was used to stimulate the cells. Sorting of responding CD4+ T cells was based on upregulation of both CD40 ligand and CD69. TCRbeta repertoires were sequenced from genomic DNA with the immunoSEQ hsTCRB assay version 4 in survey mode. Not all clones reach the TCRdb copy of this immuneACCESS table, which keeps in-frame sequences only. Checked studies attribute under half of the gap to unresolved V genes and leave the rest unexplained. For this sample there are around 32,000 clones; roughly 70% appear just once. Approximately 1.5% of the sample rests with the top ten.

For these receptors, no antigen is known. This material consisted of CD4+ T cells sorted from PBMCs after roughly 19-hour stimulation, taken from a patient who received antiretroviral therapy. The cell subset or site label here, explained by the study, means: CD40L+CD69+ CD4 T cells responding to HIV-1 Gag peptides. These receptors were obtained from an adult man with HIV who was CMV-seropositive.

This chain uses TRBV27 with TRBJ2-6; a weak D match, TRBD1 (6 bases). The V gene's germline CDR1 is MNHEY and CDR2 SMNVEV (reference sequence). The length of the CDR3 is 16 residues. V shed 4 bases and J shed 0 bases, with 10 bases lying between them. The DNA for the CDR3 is TGTGCCAGCAGTTCAACAGGGACCTCTGGGGCCAACGTCCTGACTTTC. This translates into CASSSTGTSGANVLTF.

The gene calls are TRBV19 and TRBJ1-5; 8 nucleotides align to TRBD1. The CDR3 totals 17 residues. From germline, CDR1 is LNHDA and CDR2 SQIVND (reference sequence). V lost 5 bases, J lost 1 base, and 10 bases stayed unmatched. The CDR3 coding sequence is TGTGCCAGTAGTCCTCCCCCGACAGGGGTGAGCAATCAGCCCCAGCATTTT. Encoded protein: CASSPPPTGVSNQPQHF.